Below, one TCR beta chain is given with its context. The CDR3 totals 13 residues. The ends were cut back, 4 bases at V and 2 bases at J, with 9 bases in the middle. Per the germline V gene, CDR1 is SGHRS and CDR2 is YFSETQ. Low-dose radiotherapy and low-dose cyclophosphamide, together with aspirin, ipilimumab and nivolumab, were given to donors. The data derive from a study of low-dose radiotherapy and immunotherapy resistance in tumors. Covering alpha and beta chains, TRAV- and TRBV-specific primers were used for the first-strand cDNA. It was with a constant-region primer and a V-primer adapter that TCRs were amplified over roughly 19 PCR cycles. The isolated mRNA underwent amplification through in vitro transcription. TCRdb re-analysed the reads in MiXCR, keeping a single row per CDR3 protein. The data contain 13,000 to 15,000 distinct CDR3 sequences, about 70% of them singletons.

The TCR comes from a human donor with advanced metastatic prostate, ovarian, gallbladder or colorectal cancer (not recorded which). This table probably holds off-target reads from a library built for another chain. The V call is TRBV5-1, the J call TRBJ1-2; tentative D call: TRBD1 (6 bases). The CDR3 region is CASSGQGNYGYTF. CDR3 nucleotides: TGCGCCAGCAGCGGGCAGGGGAACTATGGCTACACCTTC.